The rows below give T cell receptor beta chains drawn from one sample of a study of blood T cell repertoires in COVID-19. Measured with immunoSEQ multiplex PCR; TCRdb has only the in-frame clones, and not every one. Among about 400,000 clones listed, 88% were seen once. The specimen was PBMCs or T cells enriched from blood (not recorded which). These receptors all stem from a woman aged 40 to 55 with acute COVID-19. Both conserved end residues are part of each CDR3. D genes are given only for firm matches. The size entry is marked missing in some rows and otherwise reads once, few, many or a size class.

J gene: TRBJ1-1; clone size: .; D gene: TRBD1; V gene: TRBV2; CDR3 DNA: TGTGCCAGCCGAACGGACAGGGGGCGGACTGAAGCTTTCTTT; CDR3 protein: CASRTDRGRTEAFF
J gene: TRBJ1-1; clone size: .; D gene: .; V gene: TRBV30; CDR3 DNA: TGTGCCTGGATCTGGGGCGGGGTGAACACTGAAGCTTTCTTT; CDR3 protein: CAWIWGGVNTEAFF
J gene: TRBJ1-6; clone size: .; D gene: .; V gene: TRBV11-3; CDR3 DNA: TGTGCCAGCAGCGCGACAGGCGGGTCACCCCTCCACTTT; CDR3 protein: CASSATGGSPLHF
J gene: TRBJ2-5; clone size: .; D gene: .; V gene: TRBV7-9; CDR3 DNA: TGTGCCAGCAGCCGACTACCCCAAGAGACCCAGTACTTC; CDR3 protein: CASSRLPQETQYF
J gene: TRBJ1-5; clone size: .; D gene: .; V gene: TRBV15; CDR3 DNA: TGTGCCACCAGCAGAGCCGGGACAAGCAGCAATCAGCCCCAGCATTTT; CDR3 protein: CATSRAGTSSNQPQHF
J gene: TRBJ1-2; clone size: .; D gene: .; V gene: TRBV27; CDR3 DNA: TGTGCCAGCAGTTTATCTTACAGTCGGGGCTACACCTTC; CDR3 protein: CASSLSYSRGYTF
J gene: TRBJ2-7; clone size: .; D gene: TRBD1; V gene: TRBV5-1; CDR3 DNA: TGCGCCAGCAGCTCCGGGACAGGGGAGTACGAGCAGTACTTC; CDR3 protein: CASSSGTGEYEQYF
J gene: TRBJ2-1; clone size: few; D gene: .; V gene: TRBV7-8; CDR3 DNA: TGTGCCAGCTCCCCCCCCCGGGGAGAGCAGTTCTTC; CDR3 protein: CASSPPRGEQFF
J gene: TRBJ1-2; clone size: .; D gene: .; V gene: TRBV11-3; CDR3 DNA: TGTGCCAGCAGCTTAGGGAGGGGATATGGCTACACCTTC; CDR3 protein: CASSLGRGYGYTF
J gene: TRBJ2-7; clone size: .; D gene: .; V gene: TRBV9; CDR3 DNA: TGTGCCAGCACTCTCGAGAGTGCACCTCCCTACGAGCAGTACTTC; CDR3 protein: CASTLESAPPYEQYF
J gene: TRBJ1-2; clone size: .; D gene: .; V gene: TRBV5-6; CDR3 DNA: TGTGCCAGCAGCTTGGATCCCAGGCATTATGGCTACACCTTC; CDR3 protein: CASSLDPRHYGYTF
J gene: TRBJ2-3; clone size: .; D gene: TRBD1; V gene: TRBV19; CDR3 DNA: TGTGCCAGTAGCAAAGACAGGGGACGTACAGATACGCAGTATTTT; CDR3 protein: CASSKDRGRTDTQYF
J gene: TRBJ2-3; clone size: .; D gene: TRBD2; V gene: TRBV29-1; CDR3 DNA: TGCAGCGCGCGCTCCGCGGGGGGATCAGATACGCAGTATTTT; CDR3 protein: CSARSAGGSDTQYF
J gene: TRBJ1-5; clone size: .; D gene: .; V gene: TRBV10-2; CDR3 DNA: TGCGCCAGCAGCTCGGGACTTAATCAGCCCCAGCATTTT; CDR3 protein: CASSSGLNQPQHF
J gene: TRBJ1-6; clone size: .; D gene: .; V gene: TRBV12-5; CDR3 DNA: TGTGCTAGTGGTTTGACAGGGAGCAGTTCACCCCTCCACTTT; CDR3 protein: CASGLTGSSSPLHF
J gene: TRBJ1-4; clone size: .; D gene: TRBD1; V gene: TRBV19; CDR3 DNA: TGTGCCAGTAGTAACAGGGGGGTAAACGAAAAACTGTTTTTT; CDR3 protein: CASSNRGVNEKLFF
J gene: TRBJ2-1; clone size: .; D gene: .; V gene: TRBV6-5; CDR3 DNA: TGTGCCAGCATGGGGCTAGGTGGGCGGGGTGAGCAGTTCTTC; CDR3 protein: CASMGLGGRGEQFF
J gene: TRBJ1-3; clone size: .; D gene: TRBD1; V gene: TRBV5-1; CDR3 DNA: TGCGCCAGCAGCTCACAGGGGACAGACTCTGGAAACACCATATATTTT; CDR3 protein: CASSSQGTDSGNTIYF
J gene: TRBJ2-5; clone size: .; D gene: TRBD2; V gene: TRBV6-5; CDR3 DNA: TGTGCCAGCAGCTCCCCCGGCGGGGGGTCACGCACCCAGTACTTC; CDR3 protein: CASSSPGGGSRTQYF
J gene: TRBJ1-1; clone size: .; D gene: .; V gene: TRBV5-1; CDR3 DNA: TGCGCCAGCAGCTTGGTTGCAGGGAAAGGCACTGAAGCTTTCTTT; CDR3 protein: CASSLVAGKGTEAFF
J gene: TRBJ2-2; clone size: .; D gene: .; V gene: TRBV5-1; CDR3 DNA: TGCGCCAGCAGCCCCCGTTTGAGTAGCACCGGGGAGCTGTTTTTT; CDR3 protein: CASSPRLSSTGELFF
J gene: TRBJ2-2; clone size: few; D gene: TRBD2; V gene: TRBV10-1; CDR3 DNA: TGCGCCAGCAGTGTAGTAAGCGGGGGCACCGGGGAGCTGTTTTTT; CDR3 protein: CASSVVSGGTGELFF
J gene: TRBJ2-3; clone size: .; D gene: TRBD2; V gene: TRBV15; CDR3 DNA: TGTGCCACCAGCGGAGCTAGCGGGACCTATACGCAGTATTTT; CDR3 protein: CATSGASGTYTQYF
J gene: TRBJ2-1; clone size: .; D gene: TRBD2; V gene: TRBV6-5; CDR3 DNA: TGTGCCAGCAAACCGGGACTAGCGCTCAATGAGCAGTTCTTC; CDR3 protein: CASKPGLALNEQFF
J gene: TRBJ1-1; clone size: few; D gene: TRBD1; V gene: TRBV15; CDR3 DNA: TGTGCCACCAGCAGAGAAGGAGGGGGCGGGACTGAAGCTTTCTTT; CDR3 protein: CATSREGGGGTEAFF
J gene: TRBJ1-5; clone size: .; D gene: .; V gene: TRBV9; CDR3 DNA: TGTGCCAGCAGCGTAGTAGGTAGGGGAGGGCAGCCCCAGCATTTT; CDR3 protein: CASSVVGRGGQPQHF
J gene: TRBJ2-3; clone size: .; D gene: TRBD2; V gene: TRBV20-1; CDR3 DNA: TGCAGTGCTAGTCGCCGGGGACTAGCGGGCACAGATACGCAGTATTTT; CDR3 protein: CSASRRGLAGTDTQYF
J gene: TRBJ2-1; clone size: once; D gene: .; V gene: TRBV4-2; CDR3 DNA: TGTGCCAGCAGCCAAGAGGGACTGGGCTCCTACAATGAGCAGTTCTTC; CDR3 protein: CASSQEGLGSYNEQFF
J gene: TRBJ2-1; clone size: .; D gene: TRBD2; V gene: TRBV11-2; CDR3 DNA: TGTGCCAGCGACGCGGGCGGGGGGGCGGATAAGCAGTTCTTC; CDR3 protein: CASDAGGGADKQFF
J gene: TRBJ2-7; clone size: .; D gene: TRBD2; V gene: TRBV7-6; CDR3 DNA: TGTGCCAGCAGCTTATCGTCTAGCGGCTCCTACGAGCAGTACTTC; CDR3 protein: CASSLSSSGSYEQYF